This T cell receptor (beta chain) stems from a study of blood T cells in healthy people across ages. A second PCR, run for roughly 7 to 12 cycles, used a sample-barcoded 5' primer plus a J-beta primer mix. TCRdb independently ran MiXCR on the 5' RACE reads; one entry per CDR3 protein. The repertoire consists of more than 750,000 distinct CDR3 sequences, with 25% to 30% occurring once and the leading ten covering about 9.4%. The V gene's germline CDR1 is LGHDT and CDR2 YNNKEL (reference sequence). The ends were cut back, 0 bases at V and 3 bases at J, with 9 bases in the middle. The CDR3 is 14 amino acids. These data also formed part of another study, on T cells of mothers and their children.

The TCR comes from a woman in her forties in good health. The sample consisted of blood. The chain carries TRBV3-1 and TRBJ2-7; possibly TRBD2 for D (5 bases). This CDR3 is CASSQEMRDYEQYF. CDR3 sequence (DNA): TGTGCCAGCAGCCAAGAGATGAGGGACTACGAGCAGTACTTC.